The 5 T cell receptor beta chains below come from one sample, sequenced in a study of blood T cell repertoires in COVID-19. Profiling relied on immunoSEQ multiplex PCR, and the TCRdb table lists in-frame clones only, not all of them. Among 200,000 to 300,000 clones, roughly 88% were seen once, and the ten largest hold about 0.7%. Sample: peripheral blood. The origin of the receptors is a human donor in a cohort sampled during active COVID-19.

V usage is TRBV6-5 and J usage is TRBJ2-7, with 7 bases lining up with TRBD2. The germline V gene encodes CDR1 MNHEY and CDR2 SVGAGI. With V trimmed by 7 bases and J by 3 bases, 6 bases remained unmatched. The CDR3 covers 13 residues. CDR3 sequence: CASKLAQDYEQYF. The CDR3 nucleotides read TGTGCCAGCAAACTAGCGCAAGACTACGAGCAGTACTTC.

V and J are TRBV6-6 and TRBJ2-7; 14 bases line up with TRBD2. The junction had 0 bases not matched to a gene; V was cut back by 2 bases and J by 6 bases. This CDR3 has 14 amino acids. CDR1 is MNHNY and CDR2 is SVGAGI in the germline V gene (reference sequence). CDR3 nucleotide sequence: TGTGCCAGCAGTTACGGGACTAGCGGGGGCGAGCAGTACTTC. Translated: CASSYGTSGGEQYF.

In nucleotides, the CDR3 is TGTGCCAGCAGCCGCGTCGAGAATGAGCAGTTCTTC. It encodes CASSRVENEQFF. This chain joins TRBV7-9 and TRBJ2-1, with unresolved D. The CDR3 length is 12 residues. Trimming pared 5 bases from V and 7 bases from J, leaving 9 bases between. The V gene's germline CDR1 is SEHNR and CDR2 FQNEAQ (reference sequence).

J is TRBJ1-4 and V is TRBV5-1; TRBD1 might be the D (5 bases). This CDR3 has 16 residues. Germline V CDR1 and CDR2: SGHRS, YFSETQ. V was clipped by 2 bases and J by 0 bases, with 11 bases between them. The CDR3 sequence is CASSFADSTTNEKLFF. As DNA, the CDR3 is TGCGCCAGCAGCTTCGCTGACAGCACAACTAATGAAAAACTGTTTTTT.

The gene calls are TRBV30 and TRBJ1-5; 8 bases match TRBD1. The germline gives CDR1 GTSNPN, CDR2 SVGIG (reference sequence). J lost 7 bases, V lost 2 bases, and 10 bases had no gene match. The CDR3 spans 15 residues. CDR3 bases: TGTGCCTGGAGTTATGCCTCAGGGGGCGAACAGCCCCAGCATTTT. Its protein product is CAWSYASGGEQPQHF.